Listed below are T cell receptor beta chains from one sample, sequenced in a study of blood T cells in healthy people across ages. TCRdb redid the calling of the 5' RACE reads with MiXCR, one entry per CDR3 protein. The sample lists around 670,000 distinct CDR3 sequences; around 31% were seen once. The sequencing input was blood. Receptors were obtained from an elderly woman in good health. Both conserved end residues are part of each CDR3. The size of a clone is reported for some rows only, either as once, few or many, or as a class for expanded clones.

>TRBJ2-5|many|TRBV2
CASSEESAPSGTQYF
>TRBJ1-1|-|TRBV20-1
CSAGKILELNTEAFF
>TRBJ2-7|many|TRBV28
CASSETGRDEQYF
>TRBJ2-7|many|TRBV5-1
CASSLGGADEQYF
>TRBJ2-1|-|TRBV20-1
CSASFGDDEQFF
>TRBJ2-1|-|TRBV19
CASSIEARGSYNEQFF
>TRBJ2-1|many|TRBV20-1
CSARPRANEQFF
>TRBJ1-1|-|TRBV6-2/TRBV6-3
CASGHRRNTEAFF
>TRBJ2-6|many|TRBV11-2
CASSPRFTGVGSGANVLTF
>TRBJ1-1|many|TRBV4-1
CASSNYGAGNTEAFF
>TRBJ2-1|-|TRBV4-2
CASSQEGLAGGDEQFF
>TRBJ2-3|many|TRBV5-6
CASSPINGTRGDTQYF
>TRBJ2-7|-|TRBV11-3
CASSLRLAGSDEQYF
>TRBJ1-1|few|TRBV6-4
CASSPTGGPGVEAFF
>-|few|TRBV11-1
CASSLRTSLAGGYNEQYF
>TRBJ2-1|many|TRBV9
CASSVNEQFF
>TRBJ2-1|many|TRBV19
CASSSLDSPFGNEQFF
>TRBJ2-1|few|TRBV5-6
CASSRPQGYNEQFF
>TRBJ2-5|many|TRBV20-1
CSARDVKRGVQETQYF
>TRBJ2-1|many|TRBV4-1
CASSQLRNRDNEQFF
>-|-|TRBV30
CAWKLAGTETQYF
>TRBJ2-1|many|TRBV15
CATSRVMSLNEQFF
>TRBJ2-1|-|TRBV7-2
CASGQTSLGRNEQFF
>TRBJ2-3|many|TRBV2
CASSEVRGKSDTQYF
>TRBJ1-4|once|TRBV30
CAWSWGTNEKLFF
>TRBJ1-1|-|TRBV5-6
CASSLELMNTEAFF
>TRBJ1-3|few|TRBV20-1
CSARLQPTGNTIYF
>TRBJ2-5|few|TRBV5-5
CAGSLLGGAVRETQYF
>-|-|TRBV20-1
CSATVSGTGGYEQYF
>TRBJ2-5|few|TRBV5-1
CASSLSGGSYQETQYF
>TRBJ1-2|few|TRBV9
CASSESPGDGYTF
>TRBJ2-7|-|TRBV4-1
CASSQGLAGSNERYF
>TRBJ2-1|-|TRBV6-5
CASQQRGTKSLNEQFF
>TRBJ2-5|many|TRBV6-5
CASSLGGSGGTQYF
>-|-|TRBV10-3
CAISESRQSSYNEQYF
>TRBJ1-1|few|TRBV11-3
CASSLDSATEAFF
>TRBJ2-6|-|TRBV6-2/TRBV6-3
CASSSWDGPSGANVLTF
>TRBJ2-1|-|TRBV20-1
CSARGVSYNEQFF
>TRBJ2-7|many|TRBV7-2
CASSLDAGPYEQYF
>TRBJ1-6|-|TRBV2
CASTSEVPRSPLHF
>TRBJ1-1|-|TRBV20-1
CSARVGGPEAFF
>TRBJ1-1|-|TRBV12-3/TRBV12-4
CASSSIRAEAFF
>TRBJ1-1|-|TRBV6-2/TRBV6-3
CASRATTTNTEAFF
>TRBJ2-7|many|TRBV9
CASSVTASYEQYF
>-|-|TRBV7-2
CASTPEMGQGGYTYEQYF
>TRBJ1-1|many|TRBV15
CATSRDHQGAGTEAFF
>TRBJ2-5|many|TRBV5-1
CASSYGTGPKETQYF